The clone carrying this TCR beta chain was seen more than once but under ten times. The data were taken from a study of identical twins. The CDR3 totals 13 residues. CDR1 LNHDA and CDR2 SQIVND come from the germline V gene (reference sequence). TCRdb re-called the 5' RACE reads with MiXCR, one entry per CDR3 protein. Of fewer than 900,000 distinct CDR3 sequences in the sample, over 15% were seen once. The data were also submitted as part of a second study, on T cells expressing NK-cell markers.

Material: PBMCs. The source is a woman younger than 35 in good health. The gene calls are TRBV19 and TRBJ2-1; D is perhaps TRBD1 (6 bases). In nucleotides, the CDR3 is TGTGCTACGGGACAACGAACCGGAAATGAGCAGTTCTTC. It encodes CATGQRTGNEQFF.